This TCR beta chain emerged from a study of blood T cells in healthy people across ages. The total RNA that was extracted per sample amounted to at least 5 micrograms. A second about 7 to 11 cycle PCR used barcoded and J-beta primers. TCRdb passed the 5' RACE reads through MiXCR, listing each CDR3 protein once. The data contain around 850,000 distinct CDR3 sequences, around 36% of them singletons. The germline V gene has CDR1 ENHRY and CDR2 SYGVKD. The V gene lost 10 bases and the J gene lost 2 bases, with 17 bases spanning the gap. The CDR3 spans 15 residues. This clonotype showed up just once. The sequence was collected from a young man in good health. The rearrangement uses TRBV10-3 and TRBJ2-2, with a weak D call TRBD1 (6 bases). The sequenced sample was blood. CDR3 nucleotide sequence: TGTGCCACCACGGTTGGGACACAAAACACCGGGGAGCTGTTTTTT. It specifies CATTVGTQNTGELFF.